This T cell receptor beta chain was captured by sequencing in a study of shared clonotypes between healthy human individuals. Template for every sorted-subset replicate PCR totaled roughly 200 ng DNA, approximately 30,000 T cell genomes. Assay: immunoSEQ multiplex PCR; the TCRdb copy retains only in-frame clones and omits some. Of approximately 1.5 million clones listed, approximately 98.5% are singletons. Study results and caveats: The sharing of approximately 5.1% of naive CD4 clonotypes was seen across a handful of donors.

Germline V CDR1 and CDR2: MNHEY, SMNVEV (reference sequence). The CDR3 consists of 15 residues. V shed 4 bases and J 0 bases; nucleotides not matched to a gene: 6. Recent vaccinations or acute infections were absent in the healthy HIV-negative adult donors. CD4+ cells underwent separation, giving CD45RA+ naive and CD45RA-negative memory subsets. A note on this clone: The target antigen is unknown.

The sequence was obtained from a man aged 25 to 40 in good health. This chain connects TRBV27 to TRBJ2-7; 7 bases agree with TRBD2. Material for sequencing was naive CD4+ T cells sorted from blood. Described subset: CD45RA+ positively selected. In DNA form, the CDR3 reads TGTGCCAGCAGTTCCCCCGGACTAGACTCCTACGAGCAGTACTTC. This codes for CASSSPGLDSYEQYF.